This T cell receptor beta chain was sequenced in a study of blood T cells in healthy people across ages. Together with a sample-barcoded 5' primer, a J-beta primer mix was included in a second PCR lasting about 6 to 12 cycles. TCRdb re-derived calls from the 5' RACE reads in MiXCR, one entry per CDR3 protein. The sample contains around 780,000 distinct CDR3 sequences, about a quarter of which appear only once. This clonotype has a handful of counts. CDR1 is SGHRS and CDR2 is YFSETQ in the germline V gene. V dropped 4 bases and J dropped 0; count of bases not matched to a gene: 7. The CDR3 is made up of 16 amino acids. The same sample was also used in a study of T cells of mothers and their children.

This receptor was identified in a boy aged 10-17 years in good health. What was sequenced was blood. The chain couples TRBV5-1 to TRBJ2-3, with 8 bases aligning to TRBD2. The CDR3 here is CASSPGTSGSTDTQYF. Here the CDR3 DNA reads TGCGCCAGCAGCCCCGGAACTAGCGGTAGCACAGATACGCAGTATTTT.